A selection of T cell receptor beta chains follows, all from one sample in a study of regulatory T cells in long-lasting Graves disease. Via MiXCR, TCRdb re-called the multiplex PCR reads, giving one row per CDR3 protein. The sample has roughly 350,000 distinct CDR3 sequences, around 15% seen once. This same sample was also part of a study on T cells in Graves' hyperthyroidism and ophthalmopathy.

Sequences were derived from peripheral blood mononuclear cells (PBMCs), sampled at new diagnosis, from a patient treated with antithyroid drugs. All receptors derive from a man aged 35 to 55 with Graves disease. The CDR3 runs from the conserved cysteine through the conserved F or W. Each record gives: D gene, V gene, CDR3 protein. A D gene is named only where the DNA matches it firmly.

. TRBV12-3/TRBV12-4 CASRPDGLYGYTF
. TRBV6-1 CASKIRGGAGELFF
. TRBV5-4 CASSRTGVAKNIQYF
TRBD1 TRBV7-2 CASSQGQVISGNTIYF
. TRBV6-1 CASSDEDEQYF
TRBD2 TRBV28 CASVLAGGDSTDTQYF
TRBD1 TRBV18 CASSFSTGTGYTEAFF
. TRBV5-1 CASSLAAAIQETQYF
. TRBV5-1 CASSQTGSTDTQYF
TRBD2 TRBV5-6 CASTGTSGDTDTQYF
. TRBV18 CASSPPGSVEQFF
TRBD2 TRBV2 CASSLAGFYEQYF
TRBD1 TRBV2 CASSGQGENTGELFF
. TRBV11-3 CASSFRGEYEQFF
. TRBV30 CAWTPGNSPLHF
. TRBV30 CAWRQYSNQPQHF